This T cell receptor beta chain was obtained from a study of blood T cell repertoires in COVID-19. Study-wide background: Collection of acute and convalescent COVID-19 samples took place in the United States, Italy and Spain. Nucleic acid was either cDNA or gDNA, and it came from T cells, B-cell-depleted T cells, or PBMCs.

Germline assignment: CDR1 ENHRY and CDR2 SYGVKD. This CDR3 spans 15 amino acids. Trimming removed 6 bases from V and 5 bases from J, with 19 bases in between. Per the original data handling: Quantification of nucleated cells was approximated via reference gene primer amplification. Repertoires were generated with immunoSEQ multiplex PCR, while TCRdb's copy carries only in-frame clones and drops some. D and trimming were read from the DNA, whereas the V and J calls and clone size are those reported in that table. The table lists 200,000 to 250,000 clones, roughly 80% of them singletons. Only one count was recorded for this clone.

The chain recombines TRBV10-3 with TRBJ2-5; either TRBD1 or TRBD2 may fit D (5 bases each). The TCR comes from a woman aged 18-35 years with acute or convalescent COVID-19. Sequencing input: peripheral blood. The chain's CDR3 is CAIREDTKKGETQYF. For the CDR3, the DNA is TGTGCCATCAGGGAGGACACGAAAAAAGGCGAGACCCAGTACTTC.